Listed below are T cell receptor beta chains from one sample, sequenced in a study of human T cells and chemical hapten exposure. Each CDR3 protein gets one entry after TCRdb re-called the RACE reads with MiXCR. Here the sample spans about 340,000 distinct CDR3 sequences, 6% to 8.5% being singletons. The sample in question was whole blood, obtained in connection with sensitization to the hapten diphenylcyclopropenone (DPC). The receptors originated from a woman under 30 with alopecia areata. Some clones in this sample may be carry-over from other donors' samples. CDR3s leave out the opening cysteine and the closing phenylalanine or tryptophan. Clone sizes are given selectively: once, few, many, or a class where the clone is expanded.

j_call,v_call,clone_size,cdr3_length,cdr3_aa
TRBJ1-1,TRBV11-1,few,14,ASSLALPVPNTEAF
TRBJ2-3,TRBV5-1,many,13,ASLSEGRAYPTGY
TRBJ1-2,TRBV14,few,12,ASSQVGLNYGYT
TRBJ2-2,TRBV12-3/TRBV12-4,.,12,AQQRGPNTGELF
TRBJ1-6,TRBV20-1,few,15,SARGDRPSSYNSPLH
TRBJ1-6,TRBV4-1,few,13,ASSQEAAGGSPLH
TRBJ2-7,TRBV14,many,13,ASSQDQGLSYEQY
TRBJ2-3,TRBV4-2,few,15,ASSPQGASGGADTQY
TRBJ2-1,TRBV5-1,.,13,ASQRDSAPYNEQF
TRBJ1-3,TRBV6-1,.,13,ATAHSGRSGNTIY
TRBJ2-7,TRBV2,.,12,ASRRLAGAYEQY
TRBJ2-6,TRBV16,many,16,ASNTQPGVPSGANVLT
TRBJ1-1,TRBV29-1,many,12,SVVGGTGTGEAF
TRBJ2-7,TRBV27,few,14,ASSLANRGHAGEQY
TRBJ1-3,TRBV12-3/TRBV12-4,few,13,ASSDSLSSGNTIY
TRBJ2-3,TRBV10-2,many,9,ASSVLDRQY
TRBJ1-1,TRBV20-1,.,13,SAREAGSLNTEAF
TRBJ1-5,TRBV6-9,.,15,ASSPRSGINSNQPQH
TRBJ1-1,TRBV28,.,14,ASSFRPGQGRTEAF
TRBJ1-4,TRBV5-5,.,12,ASSFTGENEKLF
TRBJ2-7,TRBV2,few,11,ASTTKGAGEQY
TRBJ2-3,TRBV4-3,few,12,ASSQFPLADTQY
TRBJ1-4,TRBV28,once,13,ASSPALGTNEKLF
TRBJ2-7,TRBV28,many,11,ASSFYRDDEQY
TRBJ2-5,TRBV10-3,.,12,AIRATGLGETQY
TRBJ1-2,TRBV11-2,many,12,ASRSAGGNYGYT
TRBJ2-1,TRBV7-8,.,14,ASQPKGASSYNEQF
TRBJ1-1,TRBV3-1,.,15,ASSQGQGSGGGTEAF
TRBJ1-5,TRBV7-2,few,14,ASSRNGRGSNQPQH
TRBJ2-1,TRBV24-1,.,11,ATSEPTGGEQL
TRBJ2-5,TRBV7-3,few,12,ASSLGGERETQY
TRBJ2-3,TRBV7-8,many,12,ASSPWTGGDTQY
TRBJ1-6,TRBV4-3,many,13,ASSQTADYNSPLH
TRBJ1-1,TRBV11-1,many,11,ASSLGRNTEAF
TRBJ1-4,TRBV12-3/TRBV12-4,.,13,ASSPWTGGYEKLF
TRBJ2-3,TRBV28,few,9,ASSQRDTQY
TRBJ1-1,TRBV6-5,few,13,ASSYSGGTNTEAF
TRBJ2-3,TRBV2,few,11,ARSSTDTDTQY
TRBJ1-5,TRBV15,few,15,ATSREQGAGGNQPQH
TRBJ2-3,TRBV2,.,16,ASSPQVMTGGSTDTQY
TRBJ1-2,TRBV6-5,.,12,ASSYSDRLDGYT
TRBJ2-7,TRBV27,few,12,ASSPDPSSYEQY
TRBJ1-2,TRBV12-3/TRBV12-4,few,14,ASSPSGGDSSYGYT
TRBJ1-1,TRBV6-1,.,13,ASLSSRGSNTEAF
TRBJ2-7,TRBV4-3,many,14,ASSQDLGQGAHEQY
TRBJ2-1,TRBV27,few,11,ASSWRFYNEQF
TRBJ2-3,TRBV20-1,few,10,SAYESTDTQY
TRBJ2-1,TRBV3-1,few,14,ASSQEINTPHNEQF
TRBJ1-1,TRBV10-3,.,11,AITDRENTEAF
TRBJ1-1,TRBV28,many,12,ASSKVRTMGKAF